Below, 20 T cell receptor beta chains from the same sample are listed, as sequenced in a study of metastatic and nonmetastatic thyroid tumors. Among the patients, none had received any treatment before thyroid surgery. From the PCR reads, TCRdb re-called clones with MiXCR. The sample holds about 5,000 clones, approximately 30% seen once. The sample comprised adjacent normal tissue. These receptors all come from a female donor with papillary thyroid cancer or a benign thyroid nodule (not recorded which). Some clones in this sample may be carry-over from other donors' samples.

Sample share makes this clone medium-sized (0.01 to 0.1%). CDR3 region: CASSRTPFFYEQYF. The CDR3 nucleotides read TGTGCCAGTAGTAGGACACCTTTCTTCTACGAGCAGTACTTC. This chain links TRBV6-2 or TRBV6-3 with TRBJ2-7, with D tentatively TRBD1 (5 bases). Germline loops: CDR1 MNHEY, CDR2 SVGEGT. Between the trimmed V and J ends, which lost 9 bases and 3 bases, there was a span of 18 bases. The CDR3 has 14 amino acids.

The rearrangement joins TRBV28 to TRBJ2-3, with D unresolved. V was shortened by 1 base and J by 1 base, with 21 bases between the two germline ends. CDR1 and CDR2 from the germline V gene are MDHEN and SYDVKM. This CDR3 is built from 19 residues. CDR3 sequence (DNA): TGTGCCAGCAGTTTATCCCTTAGCAGGCTTTTGGCGGGCACAGATACGCAGTATTTT. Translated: CASSLSLSRLLAGTDTQYF.

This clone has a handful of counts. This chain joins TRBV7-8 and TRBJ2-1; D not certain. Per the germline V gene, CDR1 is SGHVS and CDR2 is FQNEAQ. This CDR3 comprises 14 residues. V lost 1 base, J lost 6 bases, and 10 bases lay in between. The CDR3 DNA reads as TGTGCCAGCAGCTTAGTTCGCGACGCCAATGAGCAGTTCTTC. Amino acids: CASSLVRDANEQFF.

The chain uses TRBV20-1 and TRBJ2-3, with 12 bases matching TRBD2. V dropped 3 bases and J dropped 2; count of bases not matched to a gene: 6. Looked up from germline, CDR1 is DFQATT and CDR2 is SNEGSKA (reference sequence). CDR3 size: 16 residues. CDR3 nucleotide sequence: TGCAGTGCTAGCGCTAGACTAGCGGGAGACACAGATACGCAGTATTTT. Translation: CSASARLAGDTDTQYF.

The CDR3 nucleotides read TGTGCCTGGAGGGTGGGATCTGATTCACCCCTCCACTTT. Residues: CAWRVGSDSPLHF. The V call is TRBV30, the J call TRBJ1-6, with no clear D. CDR3 length: 13 amino acids. Trimming removed 3 bases from V and 8 bases from J, with 11 bases in between. Germline V gene lookup returns CDR1 GTSNPN and CDR2 SVGIG (reference sequence). Filled out from reference TRBV30 and TRBJ1-6, the complete variable domain reads SQTIHQWPATLVQPVGSPLSLECTVEGTSNPNLYWYRQAAGRGLQLLFYSVGIGQISSEVPQNLSASRPQDRQFILSSKKLLLSDSGFYLCAWRVGSDSPLHFGNGTRLTVT.

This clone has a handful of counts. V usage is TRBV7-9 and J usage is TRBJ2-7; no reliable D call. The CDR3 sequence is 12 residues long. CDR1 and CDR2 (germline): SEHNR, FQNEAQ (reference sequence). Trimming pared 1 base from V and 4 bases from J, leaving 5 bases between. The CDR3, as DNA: TGTGCCAGCAGCTTAGAAGTATACGAGCAGTACTTC. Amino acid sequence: CASSLEVYEQYF.

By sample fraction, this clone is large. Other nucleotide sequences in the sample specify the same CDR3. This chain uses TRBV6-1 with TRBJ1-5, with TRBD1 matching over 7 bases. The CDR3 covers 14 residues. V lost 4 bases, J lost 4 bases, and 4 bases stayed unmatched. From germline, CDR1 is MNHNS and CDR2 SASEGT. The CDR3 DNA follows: TGTGCCAGCAGTGGGACAGGCGGTAATCAGCCCCAGCATTTT. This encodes CASSGTGGNQPQHF.

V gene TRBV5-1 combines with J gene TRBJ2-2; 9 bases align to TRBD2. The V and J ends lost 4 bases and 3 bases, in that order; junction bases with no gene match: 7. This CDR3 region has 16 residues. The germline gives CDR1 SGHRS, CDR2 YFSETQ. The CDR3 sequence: CASSDSGRSDTGELFF. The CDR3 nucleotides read TGCGCCAGCAGCGATAGCGGGAGATCTGACACCGGGGAGCTGTTTTTT.

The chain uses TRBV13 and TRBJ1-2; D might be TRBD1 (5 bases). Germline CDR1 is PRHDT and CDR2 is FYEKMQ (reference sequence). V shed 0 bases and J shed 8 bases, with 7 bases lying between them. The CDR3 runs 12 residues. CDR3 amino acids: CASSLGQGGYTF. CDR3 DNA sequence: TGTGCCAGCAGCTTAGGGCAGGGAGGCTACACCTTC.

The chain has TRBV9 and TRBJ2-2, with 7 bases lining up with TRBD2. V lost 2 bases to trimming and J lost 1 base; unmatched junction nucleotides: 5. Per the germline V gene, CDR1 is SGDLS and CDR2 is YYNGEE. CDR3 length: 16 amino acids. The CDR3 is CASSVAVAGNTGELFF. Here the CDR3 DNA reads TGTGCCAGCAGCGTTGCCGTAGCGGGGAACACCGGGGAGCTGTTTTTT.

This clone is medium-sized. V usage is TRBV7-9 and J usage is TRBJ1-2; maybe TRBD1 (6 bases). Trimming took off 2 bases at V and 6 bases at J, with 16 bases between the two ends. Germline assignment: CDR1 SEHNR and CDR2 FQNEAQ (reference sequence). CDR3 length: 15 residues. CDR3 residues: CASSLHGTLIDGYTF. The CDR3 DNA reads TGTGCCAGCAGCTTACACGGGACATTGATCGATGGCTACACCTTC.

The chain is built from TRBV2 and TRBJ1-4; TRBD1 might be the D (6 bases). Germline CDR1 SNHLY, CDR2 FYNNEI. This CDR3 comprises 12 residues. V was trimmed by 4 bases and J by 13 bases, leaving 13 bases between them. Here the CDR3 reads CASSATGGGLFF. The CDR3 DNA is TGTGCCAGCAGTGCGACAGGAGGTGGACTGTTTTTT. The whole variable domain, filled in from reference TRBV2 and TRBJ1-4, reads EPEVTQTPSHQVTQMGQEVILRCVPISNHLYFYWYRQILGQKVEFLVSFYNNEISEKSEIFDDQFSVERPDGSNFTLKIRSTKLEDSAMYFCASSATGGGLFFGSGTQLSVL.

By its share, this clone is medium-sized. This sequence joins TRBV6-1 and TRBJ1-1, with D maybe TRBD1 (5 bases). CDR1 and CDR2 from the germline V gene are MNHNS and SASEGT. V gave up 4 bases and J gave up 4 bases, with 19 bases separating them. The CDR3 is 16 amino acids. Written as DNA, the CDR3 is TGTGCCAGCAGTGTATCACGGCCGGGGAGGGGCACTGAAGCTTTCTTT. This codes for CASSVSRPGRGTEAFF.

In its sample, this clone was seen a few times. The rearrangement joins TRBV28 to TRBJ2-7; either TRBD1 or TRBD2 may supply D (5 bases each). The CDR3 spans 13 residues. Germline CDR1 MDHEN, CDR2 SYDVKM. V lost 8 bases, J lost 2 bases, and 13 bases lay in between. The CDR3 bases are TGTGCCAGCCTCCGACAGCGGCCCTACGAGCAGTACTTC. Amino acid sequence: CASLRQRPYEQYF.

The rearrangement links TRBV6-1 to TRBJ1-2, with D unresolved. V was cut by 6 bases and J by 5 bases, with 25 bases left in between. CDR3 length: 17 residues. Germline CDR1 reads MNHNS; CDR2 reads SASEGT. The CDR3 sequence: CASSLTGPDQTWYGYTF. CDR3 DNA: TGTGCCAGCAGCCTAACCGGACCGGACCAAACGTGGTATGGCTACACCTTC.

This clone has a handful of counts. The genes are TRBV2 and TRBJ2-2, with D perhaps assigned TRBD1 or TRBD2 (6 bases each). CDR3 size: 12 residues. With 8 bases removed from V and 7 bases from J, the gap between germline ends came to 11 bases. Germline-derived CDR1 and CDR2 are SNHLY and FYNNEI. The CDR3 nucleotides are TGTGCCAGCGGGGGGCTGGGCGGGGAGCTGTTTTTT. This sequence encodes CASGGLGGELFF.

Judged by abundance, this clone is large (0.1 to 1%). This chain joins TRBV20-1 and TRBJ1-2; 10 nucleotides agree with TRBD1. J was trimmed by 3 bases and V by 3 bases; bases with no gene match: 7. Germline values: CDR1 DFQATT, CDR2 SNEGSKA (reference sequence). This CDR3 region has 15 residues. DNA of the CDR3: TGCAGTGCTAGGGAACCGGGACAGGGGTACTATGGCTACACCTTC. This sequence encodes CSAREPGQGYYGYTF.

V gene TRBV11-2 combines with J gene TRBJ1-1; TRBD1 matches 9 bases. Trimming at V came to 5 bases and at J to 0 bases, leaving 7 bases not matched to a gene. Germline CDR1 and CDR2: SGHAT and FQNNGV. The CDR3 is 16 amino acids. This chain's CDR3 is CASSLLGQGMNTEAFF. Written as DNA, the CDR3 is TGTGCCAGCAGCCTCCTCGGACAGGGGATGAACACTGAAGCTTTCTTT.

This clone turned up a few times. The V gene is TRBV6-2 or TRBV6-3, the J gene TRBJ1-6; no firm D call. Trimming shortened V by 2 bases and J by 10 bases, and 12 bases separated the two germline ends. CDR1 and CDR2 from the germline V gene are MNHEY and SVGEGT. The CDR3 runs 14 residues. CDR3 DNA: TGTGCCAGCAGTTACCAAGTAAGAAGGTCACCCCTCCACTTT. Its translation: CASSYQVRRSPLHF.

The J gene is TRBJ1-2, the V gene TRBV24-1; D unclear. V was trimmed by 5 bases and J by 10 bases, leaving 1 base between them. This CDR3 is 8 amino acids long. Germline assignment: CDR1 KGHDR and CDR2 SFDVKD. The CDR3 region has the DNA TGTGCCACCAGTGTCTACACCTTC. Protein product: CATSVYTF.